This T cell receptor (beta chain) stems from a study of preoperative IRX-2 immunotherapy in early breast cancer. Clones were sequenced by immunoSEQ multiplex PCR, and TCRdb holds only the in-frame ones, with some missing. The table lists about 2,700 clones, roughly 80% of them singletons. Treatment meaning: preoperative locoregional IRX-2 cytokine immunotherapy. This phase Ib study tested locoregional IRX-2 cytokine immunotherapy given before surgery. This CDR3 comprises 13 residues. The V end was cut by 3 bases, the J end by 2 bases, with 8 bases between. CDR1 is LNHDA and CDR2 is SQIVND in the germline V gene (reference sequence). This clone was recorded only once.

The gene calls are TRBV19 and TRBJ2-7; unclear D gene. The sequence was collected from a human donor with breast cancer. The sample here was tumor tissue, taken before IRX-2 immunotherapy. CDR3 in DNA: TGTGCCAGTAGTATCGCATTGACCTACGAGCAGTACTTC. It is translated as CASSIALTYEQYF.